These 23 T cell receptor beta chains were all obtained from the same sample, sequenced in a study of human T cells and chemical hapten exposure. TCRdb ran MiXCR on the RACE reads and lists one entry per CDR3 protein. The sample records over 300,000 distinct CDR3 sequences, about 5.1% being singletons. Time point indicated: pre-sensitization, week 0. The treatment here: therapeutic diphenylcyclopropenone sensitization with weekly scalp DPC. The input for sequencing was whole blood, taken in connection with sensitization to the hapten diphenylcyclopropenone (DPC). These receptors were collected from a woman in her 50s with alopecia areata. Some clones in this sample may be carry-over from other donors' samples.

This clonotype was seen a few times. The chain employs TRBV7-6 and TRBJ2-1; TRBD2 matches at 9 bases. This CDR3 contains 16 residues. V lost 1 base and J lost 9; bases outside the gene matches: 10. The germline CDR1 and CDR2 sequences are SGHVS and FNYEAQ. CDR3 DNA: TGTGCCAGCAGCTTAGACCCATTGACTAGCGGCGGTGAGCAGTTCTTC. Its translation: CASSLDPLTSGGEQFF.

This clonotype was counted ten times or more. V gene TRBV19 combines with J gene TRBJ2-1, with 11 bases aligning to TRBD2. Germline CDR1 LNHDA, CDR2 SQIVND (reference sequence). The CDR3 totals 14 residues. Unmatched junction bases numbered 5, after V lost 6 bases and J lost 7 bases. The CDR3 sequence: CASRLAGGGNEQFF. The CDR3 DNA is TGTGCCAGTAGGCTAGCGGGGGGTGGTAATGAGCAGTTCTTC.

The chain links TRBV29-1 to TRBJ1-1; no reliable D call. Germline V gene lookup returns CDR1 SQVTM and CDR2 ANQGSEA. The CDR3 is made up of 12 amino acids. V shed 3 bases and J shed 1 base, with 6 bases lying between them. The CDR3 region is CSVEGGNTEAFF. CDR3 bases: TGCAGCGTTGAGGGAGGGAACACTGAAGCTTTCTTT.

CDR3 residues: CSAGRESGQGISYEQYF. In DNA, the CDR3 is TGCAGTGCTGGACGCGAGTCCGGACAGGGGATTTCCTACGAGCAGTACTTC. The rearrangement links TRBV20-1 to TRBJ2-7, with TRBD1 identical over 9 bases. Looked up from germline, CDR1 is DFQATT and CDR2 is SNEGSKA (reference sequence). This CDR3 comprises 17 residues. The trim removed 5 bases at V and 1 base at J, leaving 15 bases unmatched.

There are many counts of this clonotype. The J gene is TRBJ1-2, the V gene TRBV9; a weak D match, TRBD1 (5 bases). CDR1 SGDLS and CDR2 YYNGEE come from the germline V gene. The length of the CDR3 is 14 residues. The germline V and J ends were trimmed by 4 bases and 8 bases, with 18 bases remaining between them. The CDR3 loop reads CASSSPATGYGYTF. CDR3 nucleotide sequence: TGTGCCAGCAGCTCCCCGGCCACAGGATACGGCTACACCTTC.

This clonotype was observed many times. The rearrangement uses TRBV5-5 and TRBJ2-3; 11 bases map to TRBD2. The germline gives CDR1 SGHKS, CDR2 YYEKEE (reference sequence). The CDR3 covers 16 residues. V was clipped by 6 bases and J by 4 bases; unmatched bases: 10. The CDR3 coding sequence is TGTGCCAGCATTTTGACTAGCGGGGTTTGGGCAGATACGCAGTATTTT. Amino acids: CASILTSGVWADTQYF.

This clonotype appeared a few times. The chain carries TRBV20-1 and TRBJ2-7; 7 bases align to TRBD2. The CDR3 is 13 residues long. Germline V gives CDR1 DFQATT, CDR2 SNEGSKA (reference sequence). The CDR3 sequence: CSVSGLTSYEQYF. The CDR3 DNA reads as TGCAGCGTCTCGGGACTAACCTCCTACGAGCAGTACTTC.

Many counts were recorded for this clonotype. This CDR3 is CSVGGQGNEQYF. CDR3 DNA sequence: TGCAGCGTTGGCGGACAGGGGAACGAGCAGTACTTC. V usage is TRBV29-1 and J usage is TRBJ2-7; 9 bases are a match to TRBD1. V lost 4 bases, J lost 5 bases, and 3 bases stayed unmatched. CDR1 is SQVTM, CDR2 ANQGSEA, per germline. This CDR3 contains 12 residues.

This clonotype has just a few counts. This chain joins TRBV6-2 or TRBV6-3 and TRBJ2-6, with D unclear. Trimming removed 2 bases from V and 2 bases from J, with 16 bases in between. Germline CDR1 is MNHEY and CDR2 is SVGEGT. This CDR3 has 18 residues. CDR3: CASSYGEMPVPGANVLTF. The CDR3 DNA sequence: TGTGCCAGCAGTTACGGCGAGATGCCCGTGCCTGGGGCCAACGTCCTGACTTTC.

A few counts support this clonotype. V gene TRBV2 combines with J gene TRBJ2-5; weak D call: TRBD1 (5 bases). V lost 6 bases to trimming and J lost 5 bases, with 13 bases between them. This CDR3 is built from 13 residues. Per germline, CDR1 SNHLY and CDR2 FYNNEI. For the CDR3, the DNA is TGTGCCAGCAGCCGAGTTAGGGGCGAGACCCAGTACTTC. Protein: CASSRVRGETQYF.

This clonotype was counted many times. The chain uses TRBV20-1 and TRBJ2-5; perhaps D is TRBD1 or TRBD2 (5 bases each). V was cut by 5 bases and J by 1 base, with 8 bases left in between. Germline V CDR1 and CDR2: DFQATT, SNEGSKA (reference sequence). This CDR3 has 12 residues. Here the CDR3 reads CSARGTQETQYF. The CDR3 DNA reads TGCAGTGCTCGGGGCACCCAAGAGACCCAGTACTTC.

This clonotype was found a few times. The chain links TRBV2 to TRBJ2-7; D is tentatively TRBD1 or TRBD2 (6 bases each). CDR1 and CDR2 from the germline V gene are SNHLY and FYNNEI. CDR3 size: 16 residues. Trimming removed 2 bases at V and 0 bases at J, with 14 bases between. The CDR3 is CASSERGDTSSYEQYF. As DNA, the CDR3 is TGTGCCAGCAGTGAACGCGGGGACACGAGCTCCTACGAGCAGTACTTC. Drawing the rest from reference TRBV2 and TRBJ2-7, the complete variable domain is EPEVTQTPSHQVTQMGQEVILRCVPISNHLYFYWYRQILGQKVEFLVSFYNNEISEKSEIFDDQFSVERPDGSNFTLKIRSTKLEDSAMYFCASSERGDTSSYEQYFGPGTRLTVT.

This clonotype has just a few counts. The V gene is TRBV9, the J gene TRBJ2-5; 9 nucleotides align to TRBD2. Germline V gives CDR1 SGDLS, CDR2 YYNGEE. The length of the CDR3 is 15 residues. The V and J ends lost 2 bases and 2 bases, in that order; junction bases with no gene match: 4. CDR3 in DNA: TGTGCCAGCAGCGTTCTAGCGGGGCCGCAAGAGACCCAGTACTTC. It specifies CASSVLAGPQETQYF.

This clonotype has at least ten counts. The chain joins TRBV3-1 to TRBJ2-1; tentative D call: TRBD1 (5 bases). Germline CDR1 reads LGHDT; CDR2 reads YNNKEL (reference sequence). This CDR3 has 15 amino acids. Trimming shortened V by 6 bases and J by 7 bases, and 19 bases separated the two germline ends. DNA of the CDR3: TGTGCCAGCAGAGGAAGGGGATTAACCGGGAATGAGCAGTTCTTC. Its protein is CASRGRGLTGNEQFF.

This rearrangement joins TRBV20-1 to TRBJ2-3; the match to TRBD2 covers 9 bases. The CDR3 sequence is 14 residues long. Germline loops: CDR1 DFQATT, CDR2 SNEGSKA (reference sequence). With 3 bases clipped from V and 7 bases from J, the junction kept 8 bases outside the gene matches. The CDR3 here is CSASFAGGLHTQYF. In DNA, the CDR3 is TGCAGTGCTAGTTTCGCGGGGGGGCTTCATACGCAGTATTTT.

The CDR3: CASSVGTPSDGSEQFF. DNA of the CDR3: TGTGCCAGCAGCGTAGGGACCCCTAGTGATGGTAGTGAGCAGTTCTTC. This chain links TRBV9 with TRBJ2-1; no clear D gene. Trimming removed 0 bases at V and 9 bases at J, with 19 bases between. The germline V gene encodes CDR1 SGDLS and CDR2 YYNGEE. CDR3 length: 16 residues.

This clonotype has a count of ten or more. This chain connects TRBV6-5 to TRBJ1-2; 9 bases fit TRBD1. This CDR3 region has 13 residues. The germline gives CDR1 MNHEY, CDR2 SVGAGI. Trimming removed 6 bases from V and 8 bases from J; junction bases left unmatched: 7. The CDR3 here is CASSLRTGDGYTF. The CDR3 DNA is TGTGCCAGCAGCCTAAGGACAGGGGACGGCTACACCTTC.

The table lists this clonotype with a few counts. This chain links TRBV12-3 or TRBV12-4 with TRBJ1-6; no clear D gene. The CDR3 totals 17 residues. Trimming pared 3 bases from V and 0 bases from J, leaving 12 bases between. CDR3 in amino acids: CASSFESAISYNSPLHF. The CDR3 region has the DNA TGTGCCAGCAGTTTTGAGTCGGCCATCTCCTATAATTCACCCCTCCACTTT.

Only a few counts were recorded for this clonotype. The chain combines TRBV19 with TRBJ2-5, with D perhaps TRBD1 (5 bases). V was clipped by 2 bases and J by 4 bases, with 8 bases between them. The germline V gene encodes CDR1 LNHDA and CDR2 SQIVND (reference sequence). The CDR3 consists of 13 residues. The CDR3 loop is CASSIQGRETQYF. In nucleotides, the CDR3 is TGTGCCAGTAGTATACAGGGTCGAGAGACCCAGTACTTC. Full variable domain (remainder filled in from reference TRBV19 and TRBJ2-5): DGGITQSPKYLFRKEGQNVTLSCEQNLNHDAMYWYRQDPGQGLRLIYYSQIVNDFQKGDIAEGYSVSREKKESFPLTVTSAQKNPTAFYLCASSIQGRETQYFGPGTRLLVL.

This clonotype appeared many times. The chain uses TRBV4-1 and TRBJ2-3; 8 bases are a match to TRBD2. The trim removed 6 bases at V and 0 bases at J, leaving 2 bases unmatched. CDR1 and CDR2 (germline): MGHRA, YSYEKL. The CDR3 totals 14 residues. The CDR3 DNA reads as TGCGCCAGCAGTCGACTAGCGAGCACAGATACGCAGTATTTT. It translates to CASSRLASTDTQYF.

Many counts were recorded for this clonotype. V is TRBV28 and J is TRBJ2-7, with D perhaps being TRBD1 or TRBD2 (5 bases each). The CDR3 has 12 residues. V lost 6 bases to trimming and J lost 2 bases, with 8 bases between them. CDR1 and CDR2 from the germline V gene are MDHEN and SYDVKM. CDR3 sequence: CASSQGPYEQYF. The CDR3 bases are TGTGCCAGCAGCCAGGGACCCTACGAGCAGTACTTC.

The chain recombines TRBV3-1 with TRBJ1-1, with 7 positions matching TRBD1. From germline, CDR1 is LGHDT and CDR2 YNNKEL (reference sequence). V shed 6 bases and J 4 bases; nucleotides not matched to a gene: 5. The CDR3 totals 13 residues. Here the CDR3 reads CASSDRAPTEAFF. The DNA of the CDR3 is TGTGCCAGCAGTGACAGGGCACCCACTGAAGCTTTCTTT.

This clonotype was found many times. The chain carries TRBV7-9 and TRBJ2-7, with D hard to call. Germline assignment: CDR1 SEHNR and CDR2 FQNEAQ (reference sequence). The length of the CDR3 is 12 residues. V dropped 6 bases and J dropped 2 bases, with 8 bases sitting between them. CDR3 residues: CASRDRTYEQYF. CDR3 in DNA: TGTGCCAGCAGGGACCGAACCTACGAGCAGTACTTC.